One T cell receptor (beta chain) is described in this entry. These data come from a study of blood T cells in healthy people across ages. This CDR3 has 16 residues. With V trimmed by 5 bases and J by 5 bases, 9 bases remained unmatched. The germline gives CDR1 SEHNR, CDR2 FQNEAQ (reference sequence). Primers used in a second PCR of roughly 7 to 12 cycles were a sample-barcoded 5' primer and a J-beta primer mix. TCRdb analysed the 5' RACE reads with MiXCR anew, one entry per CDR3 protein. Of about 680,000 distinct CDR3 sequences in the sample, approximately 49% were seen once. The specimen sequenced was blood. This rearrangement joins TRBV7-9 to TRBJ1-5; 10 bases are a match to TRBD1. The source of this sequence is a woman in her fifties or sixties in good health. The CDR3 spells CASSDSRTGGYQPQHF. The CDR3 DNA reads TGTGCCAGCAGCGATTCCAGGACAGGGGGGTATCAGCCCCAGCATTTT. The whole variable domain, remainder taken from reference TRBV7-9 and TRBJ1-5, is DTGVSQNPRHKITKRGQNVTFRCDPISEHNRLYWYRQTLGQGPEFLTYFQNEAQLEKSRLLSDRFSAERPKGSFSTLEIQRTEQGDSAMYLCASSDSRTGGYQPQHFGDGTRLSIL.